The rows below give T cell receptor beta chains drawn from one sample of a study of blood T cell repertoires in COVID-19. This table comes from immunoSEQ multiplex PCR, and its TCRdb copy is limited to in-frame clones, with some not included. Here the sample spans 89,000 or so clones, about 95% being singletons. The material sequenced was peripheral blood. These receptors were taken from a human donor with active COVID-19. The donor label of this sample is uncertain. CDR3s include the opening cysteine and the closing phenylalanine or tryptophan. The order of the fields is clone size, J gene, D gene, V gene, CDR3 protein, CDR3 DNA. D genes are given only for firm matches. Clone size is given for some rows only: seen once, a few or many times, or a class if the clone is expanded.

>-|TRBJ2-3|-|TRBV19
CASSIGFRASAHPDTQYF
TGTGCCAGTAGTATAGGGTTCCGGGCTAGCGCCCATCCAGATACGCAGTATTTT
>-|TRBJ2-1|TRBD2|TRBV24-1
CATSLSGRIGNEQFF
TGTGCCACCAGTCTTAGCGGGAGGATCGGCAATGAGCAGTTCTTC
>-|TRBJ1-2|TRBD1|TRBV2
CATSGQGANYGYTF
TGTGCCACCTCCGGACAGGGGGCTAACTATGGCTACACCTTC
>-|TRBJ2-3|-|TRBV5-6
CASSFDRRGGDTQYF
TGTGCCAGCAGCTTTGACAGGCGAGGAGGCGATACGCAGTATTTT
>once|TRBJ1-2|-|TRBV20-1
CSAWGHYGYTF
TGCAGTGCATGGGGCCACTATGGCTACACCTTC
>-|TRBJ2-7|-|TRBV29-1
CSVDSGRGAYEQYF
TGCAGCGTTGATTCGGGACGGGGGGCTTACGAGCAGTACTTC
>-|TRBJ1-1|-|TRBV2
CASSKGITEAFF
TGTGCCAGCAGTAAGGGGATAACTGAAGCTTTCTTT
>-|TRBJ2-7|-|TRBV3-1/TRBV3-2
CASSQPQGLEQYF
TGTGCCAGCAGCCAGCCCCAGGGACTCGAGCAGTACTTC
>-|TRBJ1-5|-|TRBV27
CASSPYNSNQPQHF
TGTGCCAGCAGTCCGTACAATAGCAATCAGCCCCAGCATTTT
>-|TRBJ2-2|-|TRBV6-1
CASSEPGANTGELFF
TGTGCCAGCAGTGAACCAGGGGCAAACACCGGGGAGCTGTTTTTT